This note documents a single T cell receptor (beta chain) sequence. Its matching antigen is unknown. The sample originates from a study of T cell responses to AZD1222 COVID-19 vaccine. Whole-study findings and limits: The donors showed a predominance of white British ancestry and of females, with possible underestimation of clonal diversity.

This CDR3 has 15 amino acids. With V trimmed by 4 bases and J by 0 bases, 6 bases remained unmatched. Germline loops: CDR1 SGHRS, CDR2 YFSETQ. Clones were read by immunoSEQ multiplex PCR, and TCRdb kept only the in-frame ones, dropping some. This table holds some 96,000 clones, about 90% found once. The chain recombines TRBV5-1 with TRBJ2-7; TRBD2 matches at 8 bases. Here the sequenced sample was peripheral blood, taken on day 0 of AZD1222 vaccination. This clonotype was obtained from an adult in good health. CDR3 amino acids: CASSLSGGSSYEQYF. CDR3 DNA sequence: TGCGCCAGCAGCCTCTCGGGGGGGAGCTCCTACGAGCAGTACTTC.